A selection of T cell receptor beta chains follows, all from one sample in a study of beta chain features in type 1 diabetes. Method: immunoSEQ multiplex PCR; TCRdb's copy keeps in-frame clones and lacks some. The table lists about 220,000 clones, around 9.9% of them singletons. Sequenced sample: central memory CD4+ T cells from blood. The receptors were gathered from a man aged 18 to 29 in good health. Each CDR3 is given with its conserved first and last residue. The D gene is left open where the match is weak.

V gene: TRBV29-1
D gene: TRBD2
CDR3 protein: CSVQGETSGSTDTQYF

V gene: TRBV30
D gene: .
CDR3 protein: CAWSVQEAQPQHF

V gene: TRBV7-9
D gene: .
CDR3 protein: CASSPTRTAIQETQYF

V gene: TRBV11-2
D gene: TRBD2
CDR3 protein: CASSLYGGRAYEQYF

V gene: TRBV29-1
D gene: TRBD2
CDR3 protein: CSVGTSGRGDTQYF

V gene: TRBV21-1
D gene: .
CDR3 protein: CASPPGPHDEQFF

V gene: TRBV16
D gene: .
CDR3 protein: CASSQAGSGHEQYF

V gene: TRBV10-3
D gene: TRBD2
CDR3 protein: CAAGTSGDTQYF

V gene: TRBV7-2
D gene: TRBD2
CDR3 protein: CASSSHGGRAKGGELFF

V gene: TRBV29-1
D gene: TRBD2
CDR3 protein: CSVETAGEQFF

V gene: TRBV7-8
D gene: TRBD1
CDR3 protein: CASSYPTGEGPKKLFF

V gene: TRBV25-1
D gene: .
CDR3 protein: CASISSGANVLTF

V gene: TRBV6-6
D gene: .
CDR3 protein: CASSRGSNTGELFF

V gene: TRBV7-2
D gene: TRBD1
CDR3 protein: CASSVGQGYEKLFF

V gene: TRBV5-1
D gene: TRBD1
CDR3 protein: CASSFTGDEQYF

V gene: TRBV30
D gene: .
CDR3 protein: CAWSPGTYNEQFF

V gene: TRBV20-1
D gene: TRBD1
CDR3 protein: CTTGWGETQYF

V gene: TRBV7-2
D gene: TRBD2
CDR3 protein: CASSPSNGRAYEQYF

V gene: TRBV7-9
D gene: TRBD1
CDR3 protein: CASSGGTGALYEQYF

V gene: TRBV7-8
D gene: TRBD1
CDR3 protein: CASMRGAGGQVNTEAFF

V gene: TRBV7-2
D gene: .
CDR3 protein: CASRFSGMNTEAFF

V gene: TRBV25-1
D gene: .
CDR3 protein: CASSGPTPVHEQYF

V gene: TRBV10-3
D gene: TRBD1
CDR3 protein: CAISGRGRPDTQYF

V gene: TRBV6-5
D gene: TRBD2
CDR3 protein: CASSYSSGRGGNEQFF

V gene: TRBV5-1
D gene: .
CDR3 protein: CASSLSGMNTEAFF

V gene: TRBV2
D gene: TRBD2
CDR3 protein: CASSPSGRQYF

V gene: TRBV18
D gene: .
CDR3 protein: CASSPSTRDRYNEQFF

V gene: TRBV5-1
D gene: .
CDR3 protein: CASSLGGLQETQYF

V gene: TRBV12-5
D gene: .
CDR3 protein: CASGLQGGYEQYF

V gene: TRBV7-9
D gene: .
CDR3 protein: CASSLALGNYGYTF

V gene: TRBV18
D gene: .
CDR3 protein: CASSPGGTGANVLTF

V gene: TRBV5-6
D gene: TRBD2
CDR3 protein: CASSLQGGTYEQYF

V gene: TRBV30
D gene: .
CDR3 protein: CAGKRGGYNEQFF

V gene: TRBV7-2
D gene: .
CDR3 protein: CASSLAGPSDTQYF

V gene: TRBV28
D gene: .
CDR3 protein: CASSLPGSSYEQYF

V gene: TRBV28
D gene: .
CDR3 protein: CASSSGAAYNEQFF

V gene: TRBV7-2
D gene: TRBD2
CDR3 protein: CASSRGGSYGSTDTQYF

V gene: TRBV7-7
D gene: .
CDR3 protein: CASSPQGGDTDTQYF

V gene: TRBV5-1
D gene: .
CDR3 protein: CASSPRVSDNEQFF

V gene: TRBV25-1
D gene: .
CDR3 protein: CASSERRRWDEQFF

V gene: TRBV5-4
D gene: .
CDR3 protein: CASSLATQGHGYTF

V gene: TRBV11-2
D gene: .
CDR3 protein: CASSKVEETQYF

V gene: TRBV30
D gene: .
CDR3 protein: CAWSSGTYSNQPQHF

V gene: TRBV28
D gene: TRBD2
CDR3 protein: CASSHGLVRDTQYF

V gene: TRBV7-8
D gene: TRBD1
CDR3 protein: CASSLAAGGTYEQYF

V gene: TRBV5-6
D gene: TRBD1
CDR3 protein: CASRLGQRNTGELFF

V gene: TRBV7-3
D gene: .
CDR3 protein: CASSASPSDEQYF

V gene: TRBV5-6
D gene: .
CDR3 protein: CASSSGVYTEKLFF

V gene: TRBV7-6
D gene: TRBD1
CDR3 protein: CASSSTRAGGYEQYF

V gene: TRBV7-8
D gene: .
CDR3 protein: CASSLVSGEDYNEQFF

V gene: TRBV7-8
D gene: .
CDR3 protein: CASSLVAERGYTF

V gene: TRBV6-1
D gene: TRBD1
CDR3 protein: CASRFLDRGNQFF

V gene: TRBV6-6
D gene: .
CDR3 protein: CASSYPGRSGDTQYF

V gene: TRBV6-5
D gene: TRBD2
CDR3 protein: CASRLAGDTDTQYF

V gene: TRBV6-1
D gene: .
CDR3 protein: CASSRDRDTEAFF

V gene: TRBV5-6
D gene: .
CDR3 protein: CASSFVTQAAYNEQFF

V gene: TRBV5-1
D gene: TRBD1
CDR3 protein: CASSSDRGDGYTF

V gene: TRBV9
D gene: .
CDR3 protein: CASSEQGFGNTIYF

V gene: TRBV9
D gene: TRBD1
CDR3 protein: CASSAPGQGYETQYF